The source of this TCR beta chain is a study of T cell changes during pregnancy in multiple sclerosis. CDR1 SGHRS and CDR2 YFSETQ come from the germline V gene. The V and J ends lost 4 bases and 4 bases, in that order; junction bases with no gene match: 5. The CDR3 totals 15 residues. Clones were sequenced by immunoSEQ multiplex PCR, and TCRdb holds only the in-frame ones, with some missing. The sample consists of about 47,000 clones, approximately 92% of them appearing once. This sequence originates from a female donor with multiple sclerosis, enrolled in a pregnancy study. The rearrangement links TRBV5-1 to TRBJ2-5; 12 bases fit TRBD2. This specimen consisted of peripheral blood, obtained after pregnancy. CDR3 sequence reads: CASSKTSGGGETQYF. CDR3 DNA sequence: TGCGCCAGCAGCAAGACTAGCGGGGGAGGAGAGACCCAGTACTTC.